Detailed here is one T cell receptor (beta chain). The antigen is not known. The average interval from treatment start to post-treatment squamous cell carcinoma sampling was 31 days. This record belongs to a study of T cells in tumors after PD-1 blockade. Clones were read by immunoSEQ multiplex PCR, and TCRdb kept only the in-frame ones, dropping some. The sample includes 11,000 to 15,000 clones, around two thirds seen only once; the top ten take under 40%. Overall study findings and caveats: Some novel exhausted tumor clones appeared in pre-treatment blood, suggesting peripheral recruitment.

This CDR3 is 14 amino acids long. Germline assignment: CDR1 SGHNT and CDR2 YYREEE (reference sequence). The V gene lost 0 bases and the J gene lost 4 bases, with 10 bases spanning the gap. Source: tumor tissue, taken after anti-PD-1 treatment. The gene calls are TRBV5-4 and TRBJ1-1, with D unresolved. This TCR was recovered from a human donor with cutaneous squamous cell carcinoma. CDR3 bases: TGTGCCAGCAGCTTGGACACCTGGGGCACTGAAGCTTTCTTT. Translation: CASSLDTWGTEAFF.